This TCR beta chain came from a study of blood T cell repertoires in COVID-19. Study-wide background: The samples span acute and convalescent COVID-19 from the United States, Italy and Spain. PBMCs, B-cell-depleted T cells, or T cells were the source of the cDNA or gDNA that made up the material.

Looked up from germline, CDR1 is SQVTM and CDR2 is ANQGSEA. CDR3 length: 14 amino acids. The ends were cut back, 7 bases at V and 2 bases at J, with 17 bases in the middle. In the original processing: Nucleated cell number was recorded as an estimate derived from reference gene primer amplification. Profiled with immunoSEQ multiplex PCR; TCRdb holds only in-frame clones, not every one. That table gives V, J and clone size, and the DNA gave D and trimming. The profile shows fewer than 60,000 clones, nearly 80% of them singletons. The material sequenced was peripheral blood. The source of this sequence is a human donor in a cohort sampled during active COVID-19. The chain uses TRBV29-1 and TRBJ1-1; TRBD1 is a possible D gene (5 bases). In DNA, the CDR3 is TGCAGCGCCGAGAGACAGAGTGTAAACACTGAAGCTTTCTTT. Protein: CSAERQSVNTEAFF. Using reference TRBV29-1 and TRBJ1-1 for the parts outside the CDR3, the full variable domain is SAVISQKPSRDICQRGTSLTIQCQVDSQVTMMFWYRQQPGQSLTLIATANQGSEATYESGFVIDKFPISRPNLTFSTLTVSNMSPEDSSIYLCSAERQSVNTEAFFGQGTRLTVV.